A single sample gave rise to the 14 T cell receptor beta chains below, sequenced in a study of blood T cell repertoires in COVID-19. Generated by immunoSEQ multiplex PCR, the TCRdb table keeps only in-frame clones and is missing some. The sample shows more than 200,000 clones, about 89% of them seen only once. Sequenced input: PBMCs or T cells enriched from blood (not recorded which). The receptors stem from a woman between 18 and 29 years old who had recovered from COVID-19.

This chain connects TRBV3-1 (or the pseudogene TRBV3-2) to TRBJ2-2, with a tentative D call TRBD2 (6 bases). Germline V lookup: CDR1 LGHDT, CDR2 YNNKEL (reference sequence). The CDR3 length is 18 residues. V was cut by 1 base and J by 4 bases, with 19 bases left in between. The CDR3 is CASSQGFPGAGGTGELFF. The CDR3 nucleotides are TGTGCCAGCAGCCAAGGCTTCCCGGGAGCTGGGGGCACCGGGGAGCTGTTTTTT.

This rearrangement joins TRBV15 to TRBJ2-6; a weak D match, TRBD1 (6 bases). V lost 0 bases and J lost 0, with 6 bases in between. CDR3 length equals 16 residues. CDR1 is LNHNV, CDR2 YYDKDF, per germline (reference sequence). The CDR3 loop is CATSREGGSGANVLTF. The CDR3 DNA reads TGTGCCACCAGCAGAGAAGGGGGCTCTGGGGCCAACGTCCTGACTTTC.

The chain is built from TRBV5-4 and TRBJ1-6, with 11 bases matching TRBD1. Germline CDR1 reads SGHNT; CDR2 reads YYREEE (reference sequence). CDR3 length equals 15 residues. V shed 4 bases and J 9 bases; nucleotides not matched to a gene: 6. CDR3 protein: CASSPDRGHGSPLHF. The CDR3 nucleotides are TGTGCCAGCAGCCCGGACAGGGGGCACGGTTCACCCCTCCACTTT.

This chain joins TRBV28 and TRBJ1-2; TRBD1 aligns across 7 bases. Trimming cost V 2 bases and J 7 bases; bases outside gene matches: 7. The CDR3 runs to 14 residues. In germline, CDR1 is MDHEN, CDR2 SYDVKM. The CDR3 nucleotides are TGTGCCAGCAGTTTAAGTGGGACAGTGTCTGGCTACACCTTC. It codes for CASSLSGTVSGYTF.

The chain combines TRBV4-3 with TRBJ2-1; 12 bases are shared with TRBD2. Germline V gene sequence: CDR1 LGHNA, CDR2 YSLEER. The CDR3 totals 17 residues. The trim removed 0 bases at V and 4 bases at J, leaving 4 bases unmatched. DNA for the CDR3: TGCGCCAGCAGCCAAGAAACTAGCGGGGGGACTTACAATGAGCAGTTCTTC. Translating it yields CASSQETSGGTYNEQFF.

This chain links TRBV6-5 with TRBJ1-5, with TRBD1 matching over 9 bases. Germline lookup yields CDR1 MNHEY and CDR2 SVGAGI. V lost 6 bases, J lost 1 base, and 4 bases stayed unmatched. The CDR3 is made up of 15 amino acids. CDR3 protein: CASRKTGGSNQPQHF. In DNA form, the CDR3 reads TGTGCCAGCAGAAAGACAGGGGGGAGCAATCAGCCCCAGCATTTT.

The chain links TRBV27 to TRBJ2-2; weak D call: TRBD2 (5 bases). This CDR3 is built from 13 residues. Germline CDR1 is MNHEY and CDR2 is SMNVEV (reference sequence). V lost 3 bases and J 5 bases, leaving 7 bases between the germline ends. The CDR3 DNA follows: TGTGCCAGCAGTTTTGGGGAGACCGGGGAGCTGTTTTTT. It specifies CASSFGETGELFF.

This chain connects TRBV5-1 to TRBJ1-2; D may be TRBD1 (5 bases). The CDR3 loop spans 14 amino acids. Germline CDR1 is SGHRS and CDR2 is YFSETQ. Trimming took off 0 bases at V and 0 bases at J, with 6 bases between the two ends. CDR3 bases: TGCGCCAGCAGCTTGGCGACAGCTAACTATGGCTACACCTTC. Its protein is CASSLATANYGYTF.

This clone has more than one count but fewer than ten. The CDR3 loop reads CASSVAQPGNTIYF. For the CDR3, the DNA is TGTGCCAGCAGCGTCGCACAGCCTGGAAACACCATATATTTT. The chain employs TRBV9 and TRBJ1-3; D gene unclear. The CDR3 totals 14 residues. CDR1 is SGDLS, CDR2 YYNGEE, per germline. V dropped 2 bases and J dropped 2 bases, with 8 bases sitting between them.

This chain links TRBV7-2 with TRBJ1-1; D is ambiguous. V gave up 6 bases and J gave up 1 base, with 15 bases separating them. The CDR3 consists of 15 residues. The germline V gene encodes CDR1 SGHTA and CDR2 FQGNSA. CDR3 amino acids: CASRPARLGNTEAFF. The CDR3 DNA sequence: TGTGCCAGCAGACCAGCGCGTTTGGGGAACACTGAAGCTTTCTTT.

The gene calls are TRBV4-1 and TRBJ1-6; 8 bases agree with TRBD1. Germline V gives CDR1 MGHRA, CDR2 YSYEKL. The length of the CDR3 is 15 residues. V lost 4 bases, J lost 9 bases, and 8 bases stayed unmatched. The CDR3: CASSPQDREGSPLHF. DNA for the CDR3: TGCGCCAGCAGCCCCCAGGACAGGGAGGGTTCACCCCTCCACTTT.

This chain connects TRBV28 to TRBJ1-2, with TRBD1 matching over 10 bases. V lost 3 bases to trimming and J lost 7 bases; unmatched junction nucleotides: 11. The length of the CDR3 is 16 residues. The V gene's germline CDR1 is MDHEN and CDR2 SYDVKM. The CDR3 loop is CASSLTKTGTGVGYTF. In DNA, the CDR3 is TGTGCCAGCAGTTTGACCAAAACCGGGACAGGGGTTGGCTACACCTTC.

The chain has TRBV7-6 and TRBJ1-4; 7 bases agree with TRBD1. Germline lookup yields CDR1 SGHVS and CDR2 FNYEAQ. The J segment lost 3 bases and the V segment lost 4 bases, leaving 8 bases of the junction unmatched. The length of the CDR3 is 16 residues. DNA of the CDR3: TGTGCCAGCAGCTCACCTAGGGACAGACCTAATGAAAAACTGTTTTTT. It translates to CASSSPRDRPNEKLFF.

The gene calls are TRBV19 and TRBJ2-1; D is perhaps TRBD2 (6 bases). Trimming left V 6 bases short and J 6 bases short, with 24 bases between. Germline lookup yields CDR1 LNHDA and CDR2 SQIVND (reference sequence). CDR3 length: 17 amino acids. The CDR3 nucleotides read TGTGCCAGTAGACCCACCCCGGGAATAACTAGCTCCAATGAGCAGTTCTTC. Its protein is CASRPTPGITSSNEQFF.